The 4 T cell receptor beta chains below come from one sample, sequenced in a study of T cells in Graves' hyperthyroidism and ophthalmopathy. Template material for amplifying TCR beta CDR3 regions consisted of RNA transcripts. In the first-round RT-PCR of the TCR CDR3, the HTBI primer set was used. TCRdb re-derived calls from the multiplex PCR reads in MiXCR, one entry per CDR3 protein. The sample has about 270,000 distinct CDR3 sequences; roughly 22% are singletons. Sample: blood. The receptor set was obtained from a man in his thirties or forties with Graves' ophthalmopathy.

In its sample, this clonotype was seen many times. This chain connects TRBV18 to TRBJ2-7; D remains unclear. Germline V lookup: CDR1 KGHSH, CDR2 LQKENI. The ends were cut back, 2 bases at V and 2 bases at J, with 16 bases in the middle. The CDR3 is made up of 16 amino acids. CDR3 DNA: TGTGCCAGCTCACCAAGGATTTCTAGTGGTACCTACGAGCAGTACTTC. This encodes CASSPRISSGTYEQYF.

This clonotype was seen at least ten times. V is TRBV5-8 and J is TRBJ1-1; TRBD1 agrees at 8 bases. CDR1 and CDR2 (germline): SGHTS, YDEGEE. The CDR3 totals 14 residues. J lost 4 bases, V lost 4 bases, and 6 bases had no gene match. CDR3 sequence: CASSRRQGPTEAFF. DNA of the CDR3: TGTGCCAGCAGCCGCCGACAGGGGCCCACTGAAGCTTTCTTT.

The CDR3 loop is CSVEEETGSTGELFF. The CDR3 nucleotides read TGCAGCGTTGAAGAAGAGACAGGGTCGACCGGGGAGCTGTTTTTT. The rearrangement joins TRBV29-1 to TRBJ2-2, with 7 bases that match TRBD1. This CDR3 has 15 residues. The V gene end was trimmed by 0 bases and the J gene end by 5 bases; junction bases not matched to a gene: 6. Germline assignment: CDR1 SQVTM and CDR2 ANQGSEA.

This clonotype has ten or more counts. V gene TRBV18 combines with J gene TRBJ2-3; D gene uncertain. From germline, CDR1 is KGHSH and CDR2 LQKENI. This CDR3 is built from 12 residues. V shed 6 bases and J shed 6 bases, with 10 bases lying between them. The CDR3 region has the DNA TGTGCCAGCTCCTATTCGTCGGATACGCAGTATTTT. Its protein product is CASSYSSDTQYF.